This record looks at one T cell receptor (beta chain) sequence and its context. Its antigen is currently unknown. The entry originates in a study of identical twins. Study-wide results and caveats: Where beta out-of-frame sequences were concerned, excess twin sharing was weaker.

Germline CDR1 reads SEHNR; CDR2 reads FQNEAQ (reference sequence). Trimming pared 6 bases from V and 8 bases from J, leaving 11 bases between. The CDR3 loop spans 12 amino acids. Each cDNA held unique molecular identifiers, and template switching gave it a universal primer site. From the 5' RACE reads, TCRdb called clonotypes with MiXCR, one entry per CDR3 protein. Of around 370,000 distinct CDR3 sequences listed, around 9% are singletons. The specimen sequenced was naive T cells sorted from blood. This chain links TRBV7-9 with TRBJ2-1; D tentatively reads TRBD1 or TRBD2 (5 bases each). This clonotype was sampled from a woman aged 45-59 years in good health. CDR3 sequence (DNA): TGTGCCAGCAGATCTCCGGGGCATGAGCAGTTCTTC. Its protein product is CASRSPGHEQFF.